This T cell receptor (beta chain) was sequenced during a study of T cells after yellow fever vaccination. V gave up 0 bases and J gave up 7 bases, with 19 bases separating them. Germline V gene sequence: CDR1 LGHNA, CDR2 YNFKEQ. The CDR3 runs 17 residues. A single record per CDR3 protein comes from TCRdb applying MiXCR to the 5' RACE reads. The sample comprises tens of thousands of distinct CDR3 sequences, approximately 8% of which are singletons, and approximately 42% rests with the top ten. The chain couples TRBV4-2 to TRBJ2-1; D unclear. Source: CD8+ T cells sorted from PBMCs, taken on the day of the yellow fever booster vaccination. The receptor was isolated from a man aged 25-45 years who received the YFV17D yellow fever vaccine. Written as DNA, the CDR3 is TGTGCCAGCAGCCAAGATGAGTTGACCCTGCTCCGAAATGAGCAGTTCTTC. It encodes CASSQDELTLLRNEQFF.